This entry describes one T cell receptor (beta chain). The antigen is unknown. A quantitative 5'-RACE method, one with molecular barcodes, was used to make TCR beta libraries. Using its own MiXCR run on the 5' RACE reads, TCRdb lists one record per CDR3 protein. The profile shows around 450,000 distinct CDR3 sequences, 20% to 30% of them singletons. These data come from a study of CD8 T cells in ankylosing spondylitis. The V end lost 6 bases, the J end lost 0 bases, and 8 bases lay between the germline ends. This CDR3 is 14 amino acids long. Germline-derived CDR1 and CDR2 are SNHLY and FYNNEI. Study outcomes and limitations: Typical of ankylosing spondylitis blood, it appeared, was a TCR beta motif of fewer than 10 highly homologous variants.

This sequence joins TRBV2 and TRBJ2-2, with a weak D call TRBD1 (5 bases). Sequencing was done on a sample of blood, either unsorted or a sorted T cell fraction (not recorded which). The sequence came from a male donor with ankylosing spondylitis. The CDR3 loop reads CASRDSTNTGELFF. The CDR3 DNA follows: TGTGCCAGCAGAGACAGCACGAACACCGGGGAGCTGTTTTTT. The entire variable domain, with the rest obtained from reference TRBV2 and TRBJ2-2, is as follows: EPEVTQTPSHQVTQMGQEVILRCVPISNHLYFYWYRQILGQKVEFLVSFYNNEISEKSEIFDDQFSVERPDGSNFTLKIRSTKLEDSAMYFCASRDSTNTGELFFGEGSRLTVL.